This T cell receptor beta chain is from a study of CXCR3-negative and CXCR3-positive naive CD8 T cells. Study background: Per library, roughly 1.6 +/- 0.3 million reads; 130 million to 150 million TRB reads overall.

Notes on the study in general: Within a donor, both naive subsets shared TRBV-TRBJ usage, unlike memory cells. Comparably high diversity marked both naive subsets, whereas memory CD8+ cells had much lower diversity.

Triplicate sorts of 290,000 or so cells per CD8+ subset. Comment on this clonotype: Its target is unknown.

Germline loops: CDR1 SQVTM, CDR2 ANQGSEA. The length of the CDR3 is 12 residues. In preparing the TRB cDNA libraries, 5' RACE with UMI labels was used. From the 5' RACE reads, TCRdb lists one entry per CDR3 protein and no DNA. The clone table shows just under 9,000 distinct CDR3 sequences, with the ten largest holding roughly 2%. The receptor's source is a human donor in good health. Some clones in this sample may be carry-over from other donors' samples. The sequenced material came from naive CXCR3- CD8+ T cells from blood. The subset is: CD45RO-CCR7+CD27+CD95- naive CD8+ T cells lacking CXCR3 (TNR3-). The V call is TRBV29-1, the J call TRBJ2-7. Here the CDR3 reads CSVGAVTYEQYF.